This T cell receptor beta chain was sequenced for a study of control samples from healthy donors and cancer patients (dated by TCRdb to about 2020). Turning to this clone: Its antigen remains unidentified. No qualities accompany the bases; no much larger clone lies one base away.

Libraries were prepared through the immunoSEQ multiplex PCR assay. The immuneACCESS repertoire file appears here via TCRdb, limited to in-frame rearrangements. These files lack a portion of the clones; in checked studies, under half of the deficit traces to unresolved V genes, and the cause of the others is not known. The sample table shows 100,000 to 120,000 clones, and approximately 82% are seen once. 5% to 8.5% of the sample is held by the ten biggest clonotypes. Inclusive of the bounding cysteine and phenylalanine, the CDR3 is 15 residues long. The DNA shown is the 45-base CDR3, in frame from base 1. V sheds 1 base and J sheds 5 bases, leaving 12 bases between their ends. In the germline V gene (reference sequence), CDR1 corresponds to LNHDA and CDR2 to SQIVND.

This chain joins TRBV19 to TRBJ2-1, and perhaps TRBD1 as D gene, on 5 matching bases. This receptor was taken from a man between 18 and 29 years old in good health. Sample: blood. For the CDR3, the sequence is CASSIARGRDNEQFF. DNA sequence: TGTGCCAGTAGTATAGCAAGGGGCCGGGACAATGAGCAGTTCTTC.